One sample yielded the 21 T cell receptor beta chains listed below, sequenced in a study of blood T cell repertoires in COVID-19. The assay was immunoSEQ multiplex PCR, and TCRdb's table has in-frame clones only and misses some. The data show around 250,000 clones, over 75% seen once. The sequenced material came from peripheral blood. Every receptor here comes from a man aged 45-65 years with active or convalescent COVID-19.

J is TRBJ1-2 and V is TRBV28; D unresolved. Trimming stripped 0 bases from V and 4 bases from J, with 12 bases between. CDR1 and CDR2 from the germline V gene are MDHEN and SYDVKM. This CDR3 contains 15 residues. CDR3: CASSLWERSGYGYTF. The DNA for the CDR3 is TGTGCCAGCAGTTTATGGGAGCGTTCGGGCTATGGCTACACCTTC.

The rearrangement links TRBV3-1 (or the pseudogene TRBV3-2) to TRBJ1-2; D is possibly TRBD1 (6 bases). Germline V gene sequence: CDR1 LGHDT, CDR2 YNNKEL (reference sequence). V shed 4 bases and J shed 6 bases, with 21 bases lying between them. This CDR3 comprises 16 residues. CDR3 region: CASSLDTGGGADGYTF. The CDR3 nucleotides read TGTGCCAGCAGCCTCGATACGGGGGGGGGCGCAGATGGCTACACCTTC.

In this sample, this clone turned up once. V gene TRBV15 combines with J gene TRBJ2-6, with D possibly matching TRBD1 (6 bases). This CDR3 is built from 17 residues. CDR1 is LNHNV and CDR2 is YYDKDF in the germline V gene (reference sequence). Deletions cut 5 bases from V and 1 base from J, with 15 bases between. The CDR3 bases are TGTGCCACCAGCGTTCGGCAGGGGCTATCTGGGGCCAACGTCCTGACTTTC. The encoded protein is CATSVRQGLSGANVLTF.

The chain employs TRBV15 and TRBJ1-1; 7 nucleotides agree with TRBD1. The length of the CDR3 is 16 residues. The junction had 9 bases not matched to a gene; V was cut back by 0 bases and J by 5 bases. Germline V lookup: CDR1 LNHNV, CDR2 YYDKDF (reference sequence). Here the CDR3 reads CATSRDLLAGGTEAFF. CDR3 DNA: TGTGCCACCAGCAGAGACCTCCTTGCAGGGGGGACTGAAGCTTTCTTT.

The chain joins TRBV5-1 to TRBJ2-3; the D gene is possibly TRBD1 (5 bases). This CDR3 contains 13 residues. Germline loops: CDR1 SGHRS, CDR2 YFSETQ. Trimming took 0 bases from V and 5 from J, leaving 7 bases between them. CDR3 coding DNA: TGCGCCAGCAGCTTGGGGACAAGAGATACGCAGTATTTT. Translation: CASSLGTRDTQYF. Full variable domain (missing parts from reference TRBV5-1 and TRBJ2-3): KAGVTQTPRYLIKTRGQQVTLSCSPISGHRSVSWYQQTPGQGLQFLFEYFSETQRNKGNFPGRFSGRQFSNSRSEMNVSTLELGDSALYLCASSLGTRDTQYFGPGTRLTVL.

There are a few counts of this clone. The chain links TRBV7-9 to TRBJ2-2; 14 nucleotides line up with TRBD2. The CDR3 contains 19 residues. CDR1 and CDR2 from the germline V gene are SEHNR and FQNEAQ (reference sequence). After removal of 3 bases from V and 1 base from J, the junction contained 7 bases not matched to a gene. In DNA, the CDR3 is TGTGCCAGCAGCTTTGGCCCGACTAGCGGGAGGGGGAACACCGGGGAGCTGTTTTTT. Translated: CASSFGPTSGRGNTGELFF.

This rearrangement joins TRBV30 to TRBJ1-1, with D perhaps TRBD1 (6 bases). The ends were cut back, 5 bases at V and 2 bases at J, with 6 bases in the middle. There are 11 residues in the CDR3. Germline-derived CDR1 and CDR2 are GTSNPN and SVGIG (reference sequence). CDR3 nucleotides: TGTGCCTGGGGGGGCAACACTGAAGCTTTCTTT. The encoded protein is CAWGGNTEAFF.

CDR3 nucleotide sequence: TGTGCCAGCAGTTTAAGTCTCGAGTCTCAGCCCCAGCATTTT. Its protein is CASSLSLESQPQHF. The chain combines TRBV27 with TRBJ1-5; D unclear. From germline, CDR1 is MNHEY and CDR2 SMNVEV (reference sequence). The CDR3 contains 14 residues. The ends were cut back, 2 bases at V and 6 bases at J, with 11 bases in the middle.

The rearrangement joins TRBV28 to TRBJ1-6; D remains ambiguous. Per germline, CDR1 MDHEN and CDR2 SYDVKM. V gave up 3 bases and J gave up 5 bases, with 8 bases separating them. The CDR3 covers 14 residues. The CDR3 protein is CASSLLQNNSPLHF. CDR3 in DNA: TGTGCCAGCAGTTTGCTCCAGAATAATTCACCCCTCCACTTT.

This clone turned up a few times. The chain is built from TRBV6-5 and TRBJ2-2; 8 bases are shared with TRBD1. The CDR3 has 14 amino acids. The germline V gene has CDR1 MNHEY and CDR2 SVGAGI. The trim removed 9 bases at V and 0 bases at J, leaving 3 bases unmatched. The CDR3 loop reads CASTQGANTGELFF. The CDR3 DNA reads TGTGCCAGTACACAGGGGGCGAACACCGGGGAGCTGTTTTTT.

The chain uses TRBV9 and TRBJ1-2; TRBD1 matches at 8 bases. The germline CDR1 and CDR2 sequences are SGDLS and YYNGEE. This CDR3 spans 14 amino acids. V lost 0 bases to trimming and J lost 5 bases; unmatched junction nucleotides: 3. This chain's CDR3 is CASSVGQGTYGYTF. The CDR3 nucleotides are TGTGCCAGCAGCGTAGGACAGGGGACATATGGCTACACCTTC.

The rearrangement links TRBV12-5 to TRBJ2-7; D is possibly TRBD2 (5 bases). V was trimmed by 6 bases and J by 4 bases, leaving 10 bases between them. This CDR3 contains 12 residues. Germline V gene sequence: CDR1 LGHNT, CDR2 FRNRAP. CDR3 amino acids: CASGGISYEQYF. The CDR3 DNA reads TGTGCTAGTGGCGGGATTTCTTACGAGCAGTACTTC.

The rearrangement links TRBV5-6 to TRBJ2-7; 7 nucleotides match TRBD1. The V segment lost 4 bases and the J segment 5 bases; nucleotides outside the gene matches: 12. The germline CDR1 and CDR2 sequences are SGHDT and YYEEEE. The CDR3 loop spans 15 amino acids. The CDR3 DNA follows: TGTGCCAGCAGCCACCGCAGGGGGACGGGTGACGAGCAGTACTTC. Protein sequence: CASSHRRGTGDEQYF.

V gene TRBV6-1 combines with J gene TRBJ2-7; weak D call: TRBD1 (5 bases). V lost 2 bases to trimming and J lost 6 bases, with 8 bases between them. Germline lookup yields CDR1 MNHNS and CDR2 SASEGT. CDR3 length: 12 residues. The CDR3 region is CASSERGAEQYF. CDR3 coding DNA: TGTGCCAGCAGTGAAAGGGGTGCCGAGCAGTACTTC.

Of note for this clone: The same CDR3 also results from other DNA sequences found in this sample. V usage is TRBV6-5 and J usage is TRBJ2-7, with D possibly matching TRBD2 (6 bases). From germline, CDR1 is MNHEY and CDR2 SVGAGI. The V end lost 6 bases, the J end lost 7 bases, and 10 bases lay between the germline ends. The CDR3 runs 11 residues. CDR3: CASSPGLEQYF. Written as DNA, the CDR3 is TGTGCCAGCAGCCCGGGACTGGAGCAGTACTTC.

V is TRBV5-4 and J is TRBJ1-2; D perhaps matches TRBD1 (5 bases). Germline V lookup: CDR1 SGHNT, CDR2 YYREEE (reference sequence). Trimming pared 5 bases from V and 0 bases from J, leaving 14 bases between. The CDR3 length is 15 residues. The CDR3 spells CASRYGGETNYGYTF. CDR3 in DNA: TGTGCCAGCAGATACGGGGGGGAGACTAACTATGGCTACACCTTC.

The chain joins TRBV7-2 to TRBJ2-3; D is ambiguous. Germline V gene sequence: CDR1 SGHTA, CDR2 FQGNSA. The germline V and J ends were trimmed by 3 bases and 1 base, with 11 bases remaining between them. The CDR3 has 15 residues. The DNA of the CDR3 is TGTGCCAGCAGCTTTCTTTCGAGGCGCACAGATACGCAGTATTTT. Protein product: CASSFLSRRTDTQYF.

This clone was recorded only once. The J gene is TRBJ2-7, the V gene TRBV9, with TRBD1 matching over 7 bases. Unmatched junction bases numbered 7, after V lost 1 base and J lost 0 bases. The CDR3 length is 16 residues. The germline gives CDR1 SGDLS, CDR2 YYNGEE. CDR3 sequence: CASSVTPRDSSYEQYF. The CDR3 DNA is TGTGCCAGCAGCGTAACCCCCCGGGACAGCTCCTACGAGCAGTACTTC.

J is TRBJ1-1 and V is TRBV5-5, with D unresolved. Germline CDR1 reads SGHKS; CDR2 reads YYEKEE (reference sequence). The CDR3 length is 12 residues. V lost 1 base, J lost 5 bases, and 6 bases lay in between. CDR3: CASSLLRTEAFF. Written as DNA, the CDR3 is TGTGCCAGCAGCTTGTTACGGACTGAAGCTTTCTTT.

The chain is built from TRBV6-2 or TRBV6-3 and TRBJ2-3; a weak D match, TRBD2 (5 bases). The CDR3 is 16 residues long. Germline V gives CDR1 MNHEY, CDR2 SVGEGT. V lost 4 bases, J lost 0 bases, and 14 bases lay in between. The CDR3 loop reads CASSLVLGSSTDTQYF. The CDR3 DNA is TGTGCCAGCAGTTTGGTACTAGGCTCTAGCACAGATACGCAGTATTTT.

The rearrangement joins TRBV6-9 to TRBJ1-3; D is unclear. CDR1 MNHGY and CDR2 SVAAGI come from the germline V gene. The CDR3 is made up of 15 amino acids. Trimming took 4 bases from V and 4 from J, leaving 14 bases between them. The CDR3 sequence is CASSFGVPWGNTIYF. CDR3 coding DNA: TGTGCCAGCAGTTTCGGAGTCCCGTGGGGAAACACCATATATTTT.